This entry lists 24 T cell receptor beta chains sequenced from one sample in a study of technical replicates of blood from a handful of donors. Sequenced by immunoSEQ multiplex PCR; TCRdb stores in-frame clones only, minus some. The repertoire holds approximately 78,000 clones, with 92% as singletons. Sequenced material: T cells isolated from PBMCs. The receptors were sampled from a human donor in good health.

The chain employs TRBV5-6 and TRBJ2-2, with 7 bases lining up with TRBD2. V trimming: 3 bases; J trimming: 6 bases; junction bases outside the gene matches: 11. CDR3 length: 16 amino acids. From germline, CDR1 is SGHDT and CDR2 YYEEEE. The CDR3 loop is CASSWPHREEAGELFF. The CDR3 bases are TGTGCCAGCAGCTGGCCCCACCGGGAGGAGGCCGGGGAGCTGTTTTTT.

This clone showed up just once. The chain is built from TRBV10-3 and TRBJ2-7; a possible D gene is TRBD2 (5 bases). Trimming removed 7 bases from V and 2 bases from J, with 21 bases in between. Germline V gene data show CDR1 as ENHRY and CDR2 as SYGVKD. The length of the CDR3 is 16 residues. The CDR3 bases are TGTGCCATCATGGGTTATACTACGGGATTAACCTACGAGCAGTACTTC. This translates into CAIMGYTTGLTYEQYF.

This clone was picked up one time. The chain carries TRBV4-1 and TRBJ2-5; D not resolved. Germline V gene sequence: CDR1 MGHRA, CDR2 YSYEKL. V was pared by 1 base and J by 5 bases, with 5 bases between. CDR3 size: 12 residues. CDR3 amino acids: CASSQVRETQYF. The CDR3 DNA follows: TGCGCCAGCAGCCAAGTGCGGGAGACCCAGTACTTC.

The CDR3 region has the DNA TGTGCCAGCAGCTTAGCAGCGGGAACCAGTTACCACGAGCAGTACTTC. Translated, it gives CASSLAAGTSYHEQYF. The V gene is TRBV11-2, the J gene TRBJ2-7; TRBD2 aligns across 7 bases. The CDR3 contains 16 residues. The trim removed 1 base at V and 5 bases at J, leaving 11 bases unmatched. From germline, CDR1 is SGHAT and CDR2 FQNNGV.

The gene calls are TRBV29-1 and TRBJ2-2, with a tentative D call TRBD1 (6 bases). V was clipped by 0 bases and J by 3 bases, with 14 bases between them. The germline CDR1 and CDR2 sequences are SQVTM and ANQGSEA. The CDR3 sequence is 16 residues long. This CDR3 reads CSVEDGKQGYTGELFF. The CDR3 coding sequence is TGCAGCGTTGAAGATGGGAAACAGGGTTACACCGGGGAGCTGTTTTTT.

This sequence joins TRBV10-2 and TRBJ2-2; D not certain. Germline V gives CDR1 WSHSY, CDR2 SAAADI. CDR3 size: 14 residues. Trimming took off 2 bases at V and 4 bases at J, with 8 bases between the two ends. The CDR3 spells CASSELRSTGELFF. The CDR3, as DNA: TGCGCCAGCAGTGAGCTAAGATCCACCGGGGAGCTGTTTTTT.

The CDR3 reads CASSWTSGFYNEQFF. In nucleotides, the CDR3 is TGTGCCAGCAGTTGGACTAGCGGGTTCTACAATGAGCAGTTCTTC. The chain uses TRBV28 and TRBJ2-1; 11 bases align to TRBD2. The ends lost 4 bases at V and 3 bases at J; junction bases unmatched: 2. This CDR3 spans 15 amino acids. CDR1 is MDHEN and CDR2 is SYDVKM in the germline V gene. The entire variable domain, with the rest obtained from reference TRBV28 and TRBJ2-1, is as follows: DVKVTQSSRYLVKRTGEKVFLECVQDMDHENMFWYRQDPGLGLRLIYFSYDVKMKEKGDIPEGYSVSREKKERFSLILESASTNQTSMYLCASSWTSGFYNEQFFGPGTRLTVL.

This chain uses TRBV11-3 with TRBJ1-1, with TRBD1 identical over 8 bases. The germline V gene encodes CDR1 SGHNT and CDR2 YENEEA. V lost 3 bases and J lost 6; bases outside the gene matches: 12. There are 16 residues in the CDR3. The CDR3 nucleotides read TGTGCCAGCAGCTTGAGGGTGACAGGGGCGAAGGCTGAAGCTTTCTTT. Its translation is CASSLRVTGAKAEAFF.

The chain combines TRBV5-1 with TRBJ2-5; maybe TRBD2 (6 bases). Germline assignment: CDR1 SGHRS and CDR2 YFSETQ. The CDR3 is 13 amino acids. V lost 0 bases and J lost 5, with 8 bases in between. The CDR3 DNA follows: TGCGCCAGCAGCTTGGTGGCGGGGGAGACCCAGTACTTC. It is translated as CASSLVAGETQYF.

As DNA, the CDR3 is TGCGCCAGCAGCTTGGGAGGGAACAATCAGCCCCAGCATTTT. Encoded protein: CASSLGGNNQPQHF. The chain is built from TRBV5-1 and TRBJ1-5, with D uncertain. V lost 0 bases and J lost 3, with 7 bases in between. The CDR3 has 14 residues. The germline V gene has CDR1 SGHRS and CDR2 YFSETQ.

This chain uses TRBV5-4 with TRBJ2-3; D remains ambiguous. V was trimmed by 0 bases and J by 2 bases, leaving 13 bases between them. The CDR3 spans 16 residues. Per the germline V gene, CDR1 is SGHNT and CDR2 is YYREEE (reference sequence). CDR3 loop: CASSLEVYRTTDTQYF. CDR3 nucleotide sequence: TGTGCCAGCAGCTTGGAAGTTTACAGAACCACAGATACGCAGTATTTT. Full variable domain (outside the CDR3, taken from reference TRBV5-4 and TRBJ2-3): ETGVTQSPTHLIKTRGQQVTLRCSSQSGHNTVSWYQQALGQGPQFIFQYYREEENGRGNFPPRFSGLQFPNYSSELNVNALELDDSALYLCASSLEVYRTTDTQYFGPGTRLTVL.

J is TRBJ1-4 and V is TRBV5-4, with D unclear. The germline V gene encodes CDR1 SGHNT and CDR2 YYREEE (reference sequence). This CDR3 spans 15 amino acids. Trimming cost V 4 bases and J 0 bases, with 10 bases left between them. The CDR3 protein is CASSTEISTNEKLFF. CDR3 nucleotide sequence: TGTGCCAGCAGCACCGAGATTTCAACTAATGAAAAACTGTTTTTT.

This chain uses TRBV18 with TRBJ2-7; 7 nucleotides align to TRBD2. The CDR3 has 15 amino acids. Germline V gives CDR1 KGHSH, CDR2 LQKENI. The ends lost 3 bases at V and 5 bases at J; junction bases unmatched: 10. In nucleotides, the CDR3 is TGTGCCAGCTCACCGGTGAAAGGCCGGGGGGACGAGCAGTACTTC. It yields the protein CASSPVKGRGDEQYF. Full variable domain (outside the CDR3, taken from reference TRBV18 and TRBJ2-7): NAGVMQNPRHLVRRRGQEARLRCSPMKGHSHVYWYRQLPEEGLKFMVYLQKENIIDESGMPKERFSAEFPKEGPSILRIQQVVRGDSAAYFCASSPVKGRGDEQYFGPGTRLTVT.

The chain recombines TRBV7-2 with TRBJ2-7; D is ambiguous. V was cut by 4 bases and J by 4 bases, with 14 bases left in between. There are 14 residues in the CDR3. Germline CDR1 SGHTA, CDR2 FQGNSA. CDR3 nucleotides: TGTGCCAGCAGCTCCCCCCTCTTGGCATACGAGCAGTACTTC. It is translated as CASSSPLLAYEQYF.

CDR3 loop: CASSLEVGGGYGYTF. The CDR3 DNA follows: TGTGCCAGCAGCTTAGAGGTGGGAGGGGGCTATGGCTACACCTTC. The gene calls are TRBV7-2 and TRBJ1-2; a weak D match, TRBD1 (6 bases). V was clipped by 1 base and J by 4 bases, with 13 bases between them. Germline V gene sequence: CDR1 SGHTA, CDR2 FQGNSA. CDR3 size: 15 residues.

The rearrangement uses TRBV6-1 and TRBJ2-5; the D is unclear. CDR3 size: 17 residues. V lost 0 bases, J lost 4 bases, and 18 bases lay in between. Germline loops: CDR1 MNHNS, CDR2 SASEGT. The CDR3 sequence: CASSEAYRLARRETQYF. The CDR3 DNA follows: TGTGCCAGCAGTGAAGCATACCGACTCGCTCGACGAGAGACCCAGTACTTC.

The V and J genes are TRBV4-2 and TRBJ1-5; no clear D. This CDR3 comprises 15 residues. The germline V gene encodes CDR1 LGHNA and CDR2 YNFKEQ. V was clipped by 4 bases and J by 0 bases, with 10 bases between them. CDR3 sequence reads: CASSPSRVSNQPQHF. CDR3 nucleotide sequence: TGTGCCAGCAGCCCTTCTAGAGTTAGCAATCAGCCCCAGCATTTT.

A single count supports this clone. This chain links TRBV28 with TRBJ1-5; 10 bases line up with TRBD1. This CDR3 is 17 amino acids long. CDR1 and CDR2 from the germline V gene are MDHEN and SYDVKM. Trimming at V came to 5 bases and at J to 2 bases, leaving 9 bases not matched to a gene. CDR3 residues: CASSTPQDRGGNQPQHF. The DNA of the CDR3 is TGTGCCAGCAGTACCCCCCAGGACAGGGGGGGCAATCAGCCCCAGCATTTT.

The chain links TRBV4-1 to TRBJ2-1; D is uncertain. With 1 base removed from V and 7 bases from J, the gap between germline ends came to 8 bases. Germline CDR1 reads MGHRA; CDR2 reads YSYEKL. This CDR3 spans 13 amino acids. The CDR3 spells CASSQGLVNEQFF. DNA of the CDR3: TGCGCCAGCAGCCAAGGTCTAGTGAATGAGCAGTTCTTC.

The gene calls are TRBV7-3 and TRBJ2-1; 8 positions match TRBD2. The V segment lost 0 bases and the J segment 4 bases; nucleotides outside the gene matches: 2. The germline gives CDR1 SGHTA, CDR2 FQGTGA. The CDR3 totals 15 residues. CDR3 DNA sequence: TGTGCCAGCAGCTTAACGCTAGCGGGTTACAATGAGCAGTTCTTC. It is translated as CASSLTLAGYNEQFF.

This chain joins TRBV9 and TRBJ2-3, with TRBD2 identical over 8 bases. Germline V lookup: CDR1 SGDLS, CDR2 YYNGEE. Trimming took 3 bases from V and 0 from J; bases not matched to a gene: 12. The CDR3 loop spans 18 amino acids. CDR3 amino acids: CASSAPTELAGSTDTQYF. The CDR3 DNA reads as TGTGCCAGCAGCGCCCCCACTGAGCTAGCGGGTAGCACAGATACGCAGTATTTT.

This clone showed up just once. CDR3 DNA: TGTGCCAGCAGCCCAATCTTGAAATTGAGCGACGAGCAGTACTTC. Its translation is CASSPILKLSDEQYF. This chain links TRBV11-3 with TRBJ2-7, with D unclear. V lost 5 bases to trimming and J lost 5 bases, with 19 bases between them. CDR3 length: 15 amino acids. Germline V CDR1 and CDR2: SGHNT, YENEEA.

The gene calls are TRBV5-1 and TRBJ1-2; 8 bases are a match to TRBD1. CDR1 SGHRS and CDR2 YFSETQ come from the germline V gene. The CDR3 runs 14 residues. With V trimmed by 3 bases and J by 8 bases, 9 bases remained unmatched. The CDR3 DNA reads as TGCGCCAGCAGCTATGGACAGGGAGGAGGGGGCTACACCTTC. Protein: CASSYGQGGGGYTF.

The chain is built from TRBV9 and TRBJ1-5; D gene uncertain. V lost 0 bases, J lost 5 bases, and 12 bases lay in between. Germline CDR1 SGDLS, CDR2 YYNGEE. This CDR3 has 15 amino acids. The CDR3 bases are TGTGCCAGCAGCGTAGATCCGGGGAACCATCAGCCCCAGCATTTT. Amino acids: CASSVDPGNHQPQHF.